This is a list of T cell receptor beta chains from one sample in a study of cytomegalovirus exposure and HLA in healthy donors. Generated by immunoSEQ multiplex PCR, the TCRdb table keeps only in-frame clones and is missing some. Of 150,000 to 200,000 clones listed, about 90% were seen once; the top ten hold around 3.1%. Sequenced material: PBMCs. Receptors originate from a woman aged 18-29 years in good health and CMV-seropositive. Both conserved end residues are part of each CDR3. The D gene is left open where the match is weak. A row's size may be missing; if present it is once, few, many or a size class.

j_gene | d_gene | v_gene | abundance | CDR3nt | CDR3aa
TRBJ2-3 | TRBD2 | TRBV6-5 | NA | TGTGCCAGCAGTTACGGAGCGGGAGCCCTCACAGATACGCAGTATTTT | CASSYGAGALTDTQYF
TRBJ2-3 | NA | TRBV15 | NA | TGTGCCACCAGCAGCACAGGGAGCACAGATACGCAGTATTTT | CATSSTGSTDTQYF
TRBJ1-5 | NA | TRBV10-3 | once | TGTGCCATCGGAACGGGCCAGGGCGTTGATAGCAATCAGCCCCAGCATTTT | CAIGTGQGVDSNQPQHF
TRBJ1-6 | NA | TRBV7-8 | NA | TGTGCCAGCAGCCCCAAAACGGGCTCCTATAATTCACCCCTCCACTTT | CASSPKTGSYNSPLHF
TRBJ2-7 | NA | TRBV10-3 | NA | TGTGCCATCAGTGAGGGCGGGACCTACGAGCAGTACTTC | CAISEGGTYEQYF
TRBJ2-7 | NA | TRBV6-6 | few | TGTGCCAGCAGTTTCTTACAGGGACGCGAGCAGTACTTC | CASSFLQGREQYF
TRBJ2-3 | NA | TRBV6-5 | NA | TGTGCCAGCAGTTTCGACCCCCCCAGGGATACGCAGTATTTT | CASSFDPPRDTQYF
TRBJ2-3 | NA | TRBV27 | NA | TGTGCCAGCAGTTGGGGGCCCTACCCCACAGATACGCAGTATTTT | CASSWGPYPTDTQYF
TRBJ1-1 | TRBD1 | TRBV27 | NA | TGTGCCAGCAGTGGGGTAGGGACAGGAGAATTGGGTGAAGCTTTCTTT | CASSGVGTGELGEAFF
TRBJ2-4 | NA | TRBV27 | NA | TGTGCCAGCAGGACTAAATTTAAGTACTTC | CASRTKFKYF
TRBJ2-7 | NA | TRBV6-5 | once | TGTGCCAGCAGTTACTCGCCAGGCTCCTACGAGCAGTACTTC | CASSYSPGSYEQYF
TRBJ2-1 | TRBD2 | TRBV27 | NA | TGTGCCAGCAGTTTTTTTCGGCGGGAGACCCACAATGAGCAGTTCTTC | CASSFFRRETHNEQFF
TRBJ1-2 | NA | TRBV5-1 | once | TGCGCCAGCAGCTTGGGTAGCAATAACTATGGCTACACCTTC | CASSLGSNNYGYTF
TRBJ2-1 | TRBD1 | TRBV2 | NA | TGTGCCAGCAGCCGCGGGGACAGGTACAATGAGCAGTTCTTC | CASSRGDRYNEQFF
TRBJ1-2 | TRBD1 | TRBV5-1 | few | TGCGCCAGCAGCTTGGAGGGGACAGGGGATGGCTACACCTTC | CASSLEGTGDGYTF
TRBJ1-5 | TRBD1 | TRBV7-9 | NA | TGTGCCAGCAGCTTAGCAGAGTGGACAGGGAGCAATCAGCCCCAGCATTTT | CASSLAEWTGSNQPQHF
TRBJ2-5 | TRBD2 | TRBV5-1 | NA | TGCGCCAGCAGCTTGGCCGAAGCGGGGGTTTGGGAGACCCAGTACTTC | CASSLAEAGVWETQYF
TRBJ1-2 | NA | TRBV5-6 | NA | TGTGCCAGCAGCTTGGGACCGGGTGGATCGTCTGGCTACACCTTC | CASSLGPGGSSGYTF
TRBJ2-1 | TRBD2 | TRBV28 | once | TGTGCCAGCAGTGCCCCCCCGAGCGGGAGATCCTACAATGAGCAGTTCTTC | CASSAPPSGRSYNEQFF
TRBJ1-5 | TRBD1 | TRBV6-6 | NA | TGTGCCAGCAGTTACGCAGGACAGGGCCTTCAGCCCCAGCATTTT | CASSYAGQGLQPQHF
TRBJ1-1 | NA | TRBV6-5 | NA | TGTGCCAGCAGTTACTCGAACTTCGGGGGGCCGGGGGATGCTTTCTTT | CASSYSNFGGPGDAFF
TRBJ2-3 | NA | TRBV2 | NA | TGTGCCAGCAGTTACCGACTCCCAGATACGCAGTATTTT | CASSYRLPDTQYF
TRBJ1-1 | TRBD1 | TRBV15 | NA | TGTGCCACCAGCGGGGACAGGGAAAGAGGGAACACTGAAGCTTTCTTT | CATSGDRERGNTEAFF
TRBJ2-1 | NA | TRBV7-9 | NA | TGTGCCAGCAGCTTTACCGGTCCGGATGAGCAGTTCTTC | CASSFTGPDEQFF
TRBJ2-3 | NA | TRBV7-9 | NA | TGTGCCAGCAGCTTAGGGCTTCGGGTGGATACGCAGTATTTT | CASSLGLRVDTQYF